This TCR beta chain was recorded in a study of blood T cell repertoires in COVID-19. Study in general: Acute-phase and convalescent COVID-19 samples originated in the United States, Italy and Spain.

Produced via immunoSEQ multiplex PCR; TCRdb's table is partial and in-frame only. The sample lists fewer than 350,000 clones, approximately 90% seen once, with roughly 4.3% in the top ten. The table lists this clone with a count of one. The CDR3 has 15 residues. CDR1 and CDR2 (germline): ENHRY, SYGVKD. V was pared by 0 bases and J by 8 bases, with 6 bases of the junction left unmatched. Participants spanned ages about 18 to 100 years and resided in fewer than 30 US areas. Cohort placement rested on clinical history that participants reported themselves. The clonotype was recovered from a woman in her 30s with acute COVID-19. The chain is built from TRBV10-3 and TRBJ2-1; 8 bases agree with TRBD2. Specimen: PBMCs or T cells enriched from blood (not recorded which). The CDR3 is CAISESTSAGHEQFF. Written as DNA, the CDR3 is TGTGCCATCAGTGAGTCGACTAGCGCGGGTCATGAGCAGTTCTTC.